This is a list of T cell receptor beta chains from one sample in a study of shared clonotypes between healthy human individuals. The assay was immunoSEQ multiplex PCR, and TCRdb's table has in-frame clones only and misses some. Of over 950,000 clones listed, roughly 77% are singletons. The sample comprised memory CD4+ T cells from PBMCs. The receptors were gathered from a man between 18 and 35 years old in good health. Some clones in this sample may be carry-over from other donors' samples. CDR3s include the opening cysteine and the closing phenylalanine or tryptophan. The order of the fields is J gene, clone size, V gene, D gene, CDR3 DNA, CDR3 protein. The D gene is left open where the match is weak. The size field is filled for only some rows; it gives once, few, many or a size class.

J gene: TRBJ2-1
clone size: NA
V gene: TRBV9
D gene: TRBD2
CDR3 DNA: TGTGCCAGCAACCCCGCGCGGGAGGGCCGCAATGAGCAGTTCTTC
CDR3 protein: CASNPAREGRNEQFF

J gene: TRBJ2-1
clone size: NA
V gene: TRBV5-6
D gene: TRBD2
CDR3 DNA: TGTGCCAGCAGCTTGGGGGTAGCGGGAGGGTCCTACAATGAGCAGTTCTTC
CDR3 protein: CASSLGVAGGSYNEQFF

J gene: TRBJ2-5
clone size: few
V gene: TRBV28
D gene: TRBD1
CDR3 DNA: TGTGCCAGCAGTTTAATTCCGGGACAGCAAGAGACCCAGTACTTC
CDR3 protein: CASSLIPGQQETQYF

J gene: TRBJ2-1
clone size: NA
V gene: TRBV11-2
D gene: NA
CDR3 DNA: TGTGCCAGCAGCTTATTCGGAGGGGTGAATGAGCAGTTCTTC
CDR3 protein: CASSLFGGVNEQFF

J gene: TRBJ1-1
clone size: NA
V gene: TRBV7-8
D gene: TRBD1
CDR3 DNA: TGTGCCAGCAGCTTACCGGGACAGGGACTGACTGAAGCTTTCTTT
CDR3 protein: CASSLPGQGLTEAFF

J gene: TRBJ2-7
clone size: NA
V gene: TRBV5-8
D gene: NA
CDR3 DNA: TGTGCCAGCAGCTTGGACGCCCTGGACGAGCAGTACTTC
CDR3 protein: CASSLDALDEQYF

J gene: TRBJ1-1
clone size: once
V gene: TRBV28
D gene: NA
CDR3 DNA: TGTGCCAGCAGAGTTTTGGGGGCGCAGACCAGGGGAGGCACTGAAGCTTTCTTT
CDR3 protein: CASRVLGAQTRGGTEAFF

J gene: TRBJ1-2
clone size: NA
V gene: TRBV4-1
D gene: NA
CDR3 DNA: TGCGCCAGCAGCCTACCCAACATGAGGGAGGGAGGATTCTATGGCTACACCTTC
CDR3 protein: CASSLPNMREGGFYGYTF

J gene: TRBJ2-7
clone size: NA
V gene: TRBV28
D gene: TRBD1
CDR3 DNA: TGTGCCAGCAGCTCCGCGGGACAGGGACTCTACGAGCAGTACTTC
CDR3 protein: CASSSAGQGLYEQYF

J gene: TRBJ2-5
clone size: NA
V gene: TRBV18
D gene: NA
CDR3 DNA: TGTGCCAGCGCCACGGTCCCGAGGGGAGAGACCCAGTACTTC
CDR3 protein: CASATVPRGETQYF

J gene: TRBJ1-1
clone size: few
V gene: TRBV5-1
D gene: NA
CDR3 DNA: TGCGCCAGCAGCTTGGGACAGGTTAGCACTGAAGCTTTCTTT
CDR3 protein: CASSLGQVSTEAFF

J gene: TRBJ2-3
clone size: NA
V gene: TRBV7-6
D gene: TRBD1
CDR3 DNA: TGTGCCAGCAGACCCCCCGGGACAGGGTTCAAAGATACGCAGTATTTT
CDR3 protein: CASRPPGTGFKDTQYF

J gene: TRBJ2-2
clone size: NA
V gene: TRBV5-1
D gene: NA
CDR3 DNA: TGCGCCAGCAGCTTGGAGGTCACAGGCGACCCGGAGTTTAACACCGGGGAGCTGTTTTTT
CDR3 protein: CASSLEVTGDPEFNTGELFF

J gene: TRBJ2-1
clone size: NA
V gene: TRBV11-2
D gene: NA
CDR3 DNA: TGTGCCAGCAGCACCAGACTGGGGGTCTACAATGAGCAGTTCTTC
CDR3 protein: CASSTRLGVYNEQFF

J gene: TRBJ1-1
clone size: few
V gene: TRBV2
D gene: NA
CDR3 DNA: TGTGCCAGCAGTGGTCAGGGACCTGAAGCTTTCTTT
CDR3 protein: CASSGQGPEAFF

J gene: TRBJ1-5
clone size: NA
V gene: TRBV5-6
D gene: TRBD1
CDR3 DNA: TGTGCCAGCAGACGGACCGGGACAGGGAACCAGCCCCAGCATTTT
CDR3 protein: CASRRTGTGNQPQHF